This T cell receptor beta chain was retrieved from a study of pediatric ulcerative colitis. The survey-level immunoSEQ assay was used. Sequencing depth was up to 500,000 reads per sample. Repertoires were generated with immunoSEQ multiplex PCR, while TCRdb's copy carries only in-frame clones and drops some. This sample yields tens of thousands of clones, of which around 80% are seen a single time; roughly 5.5% belongs to the top ten. This CDR3 spans 13 amino acids. Germline CDR1 MNHNY, CDR2 SVGAGI (reference sequence). Unmatched junction bases numbered 7, after V lost 5 bases and J lost 8 bases. Sequencing input: blood. This clonotype originated in a boy under 18 with moderate ulcerative colitis. This chain connects TRBV6-6 to TRBJ1-2; 8 nucleotides align to TRBD1. CDR3 sequence (DNA): TGTGCCAGCAGTCCTCAGGGGGCGGGAGGCTACACCTTC. Protein sequence: CASSPQGAGGYTF.